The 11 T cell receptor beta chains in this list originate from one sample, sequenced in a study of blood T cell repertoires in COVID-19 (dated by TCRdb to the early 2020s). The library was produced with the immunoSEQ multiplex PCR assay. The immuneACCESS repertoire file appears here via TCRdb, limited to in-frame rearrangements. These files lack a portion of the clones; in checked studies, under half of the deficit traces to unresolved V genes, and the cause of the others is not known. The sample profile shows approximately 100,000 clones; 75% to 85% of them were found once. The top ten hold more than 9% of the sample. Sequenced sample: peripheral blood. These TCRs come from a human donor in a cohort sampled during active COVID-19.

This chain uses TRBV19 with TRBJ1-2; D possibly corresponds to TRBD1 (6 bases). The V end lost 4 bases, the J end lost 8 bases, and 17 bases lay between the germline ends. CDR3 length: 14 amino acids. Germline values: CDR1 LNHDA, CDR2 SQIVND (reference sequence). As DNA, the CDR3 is TGTGCCAGTAGTAGCTTACAGGGCGGGGGCGGCTACACCTTC. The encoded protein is CASSSLQGGGGYTF.

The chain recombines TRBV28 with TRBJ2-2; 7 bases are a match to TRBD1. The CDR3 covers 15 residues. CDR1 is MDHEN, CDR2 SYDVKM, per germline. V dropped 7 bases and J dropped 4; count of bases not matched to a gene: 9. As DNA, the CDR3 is TGTGCCAGCAATTATTTCCGGGACAGCACCGGGGAGCTGTTTTTT. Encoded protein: CASNYFRDSTGELFF.

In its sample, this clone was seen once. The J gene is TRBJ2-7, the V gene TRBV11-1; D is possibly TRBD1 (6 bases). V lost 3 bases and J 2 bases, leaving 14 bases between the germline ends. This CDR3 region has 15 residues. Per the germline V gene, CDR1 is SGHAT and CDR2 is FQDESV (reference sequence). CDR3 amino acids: CASSFQDSRPYEQYF. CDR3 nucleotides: TGTGCCAGCAGCTTCCAGGACAGCAGACCCTACGAGCAGTACTTC.

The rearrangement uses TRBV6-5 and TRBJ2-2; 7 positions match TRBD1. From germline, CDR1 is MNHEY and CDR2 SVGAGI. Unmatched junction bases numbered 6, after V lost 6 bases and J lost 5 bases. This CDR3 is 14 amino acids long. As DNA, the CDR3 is TGTGCCAGCAGCCCCCGGACAGGAACCGGGGAGCTGTTTTTT. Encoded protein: CASSPRTGTGELFF.

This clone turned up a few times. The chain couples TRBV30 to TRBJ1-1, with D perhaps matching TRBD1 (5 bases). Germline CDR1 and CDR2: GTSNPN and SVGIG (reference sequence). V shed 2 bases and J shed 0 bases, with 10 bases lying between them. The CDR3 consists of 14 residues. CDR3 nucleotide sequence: TGTGCCTGGAGTCTAGACAGAGTGAACACTGAAGCTTTCTTT. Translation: CAWSLDRVNTEAFF.

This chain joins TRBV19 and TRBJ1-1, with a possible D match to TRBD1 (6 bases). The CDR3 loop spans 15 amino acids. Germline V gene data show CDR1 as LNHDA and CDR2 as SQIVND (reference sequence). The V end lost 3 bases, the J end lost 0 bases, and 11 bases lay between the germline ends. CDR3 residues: CASSMYGQMNTEAFF. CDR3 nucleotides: TGTGCCAGTAGTATGTATGGACAGATGAACACTGAAGCTTTCTTT.

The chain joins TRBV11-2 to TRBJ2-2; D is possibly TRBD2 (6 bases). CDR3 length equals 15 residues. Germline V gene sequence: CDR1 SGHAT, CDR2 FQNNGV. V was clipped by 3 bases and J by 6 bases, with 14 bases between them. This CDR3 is CASSFGGGEAGELFF. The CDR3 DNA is TGTGCCAGCAGCTTTGGGGGAGGTGAGGCCGGGGAGCTGTTTTTT.

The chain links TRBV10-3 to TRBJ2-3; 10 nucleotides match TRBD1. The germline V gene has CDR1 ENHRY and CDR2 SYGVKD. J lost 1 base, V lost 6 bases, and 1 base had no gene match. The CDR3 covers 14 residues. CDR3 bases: TGTGCCATCAGCGACAGGGGGCGCACAGATACGCAGTATTTT. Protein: CAISDRGRTDTQYF.

CDR3 nucleotides: TGTGCCAGCAGTTTGGGCCTCCCTGGAGAGCAGTACTTC. This gives the protein CASSLGLPGEQYF. This chain connects TRBV12-3 or TRBV12-4 to TRBJ2-7; D remains unclear. Trimming removed 3 bases at V and 7 bases at J, with 13 bases between. The CDR3 consists of 13 residues.

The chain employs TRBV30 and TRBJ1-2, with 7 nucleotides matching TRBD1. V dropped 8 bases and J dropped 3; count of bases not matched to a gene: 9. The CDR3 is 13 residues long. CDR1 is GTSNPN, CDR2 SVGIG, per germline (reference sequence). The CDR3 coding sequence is TGTGCCCGCTTCGACAGGGATGACTATGGCTACACCTTC. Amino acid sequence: CARFDRDDYGYTF.

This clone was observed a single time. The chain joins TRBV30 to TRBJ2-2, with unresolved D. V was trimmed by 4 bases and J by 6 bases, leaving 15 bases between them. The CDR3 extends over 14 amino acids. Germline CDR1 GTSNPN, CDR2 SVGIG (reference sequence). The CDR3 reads CAWKYGSSAGELFF. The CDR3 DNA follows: TGTGCCTGGAAGTATGGTAGCTCGGCCGGGGAGCTGTTTTTT. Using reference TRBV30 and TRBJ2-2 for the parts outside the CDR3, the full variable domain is SQTIHQWPATLVQPVGSPLSLECTVEGTSNPNLYWYRQAAGRGLQLLFYSVGIGQISSEVPQNLSASRPQDRQFILSSKKLLLSDSGFYLCAWKYGSSAGELFFGEGSRLTVL.